A single sample gave rise to the 23 T cell receptor beta chains below, sequenced in a study of cytomegalovirus exposure and HLA in healthy donors. PCR used 60 Vbeta primers and 13 Jbeta primers. The table came from immunoSEQ multiplex PCR; TCRdb's copy has only in-frame clones and leaves some out. The table has about 87,000 clones, roughly 70% seen once. The sample was PBMCs. The receptors were sampled from a man under 40 in good health and CMV-seropositive.

The rearrangement joins TRBV29-1 to TRBJ2-1, with 8 bases matching TRBD2. Germline CDR1 is SQVTM and CDR2 is ANQGSEA. The V and J ends lost 5 bases and 4 bases, in that order; junction bases with no gene match: 4. The CDR3 totals 13 residues. CDR3 region: CSVSGGVYNEQFF. CDR3 DNA: TGCAGCGTTTCGGGAGGGGTTTACAATGAGCAGTTCTTC.

The V gene is TRBV9, the J gene TRBJ2-3; the D gene is possibly TRBD2 (7 bases). CDR1 SGDLS and CDR2 YYNGEE come from the germline V gene. The length of the CDR3 is 16 residues. V shed 3 bases and J shed 1 base, with 15 bases lying between them. The CDR3 bases are TGTGCCAGCAGCGGAGGGGAGGGGGGCCGCACAGATACGCAGTATTTT. This sequence encodes CASSGGEGGRTDTQYF.

This clone was seen a single time. The chain combines TRBV5-4 with TRBJ1-3, with 7 bases that match TRBD1. With V trimmed by 4 bases and J by 4 bases, 8 bases remained unmatched. The CDR3 spans 15 residues. CDR1 is SGHNT and CDR2 is YYREEE in the germline V gene (reference sequence). CDR3 in amino acids: CASSTRQGSGNTIYF. CDR3 DNA: TGTGCCAGCAGCACTCGACAGGGTTCAGGAAACACCATATATTTT.

This rearrangement joins TRBV5-1 to TRBJ1-4, with 8 bases lining up with TRBD1. After removal of 4 bases from V and 5 bases from J, the junction contained 10 bases not matched to a gene. Germline values: CDR1 SGHRS, CDR2 YFSETQ. The CDR3 consists of 16 residues. This chain's CDR3 is CASSATPGQANEKLFF. CDR3 in DNA: TGCGCCAGCAGCGCAACCCCGGGACAGGCCAATGAAAAACTGTTTTTT. The full variable domain, its missing parts supplied by reference TRBV5-1 and TRBJ1-4, is KAGVTQTPRYLIKTRGQQVTLSCSPISGHRSVSWYQQTPGQGLQFLFEYFSETQRNKGNFPGRFSGRQFSNSRSEMNVSTLELGDSALYLCASSATPGQANEKLFFGSGTQLSVL.

The V gene is TRBV27, the J gene TRBJ1-1; D perhaps matches TRBD1 (6 bases). Germline V gene lookup returns CDR1 MNHEY and CDR2 SMNVEV (reference sequence). The CDR3 runs to 16 residues. Trimming cost V 1 base and J 6 bases, with 18 bases left between them. DNA for the CDR3: TGTGCCAGCAGTTTATGGGGAGGGGGGGGTTTCGCTGAAGCTTTCTTT. Its protein is CASSLWGGGGFAEAFF.

This clone has a handful of counts. V gene TRBV9 combines with J gene TRBJ1-4; TRBD1 aligns across 7 bases. CDR3 length: 15 residues. Germline CDR1 reads SGDLS; CDR2 reads YYNGEE. V shed 4 bases, J shed 5 bases, and the junction held 8 bases outside the gene matches. This CDR3 is CASSFRDSGNEKLFF. In DNA, the CDR3 is TGTGCCAGCAGCTTCCGGGACAGTGGAAATGAAAAACTGTTTTTT. The full variable domain, completed using reference TRBV9 and TRBJ1-4, is DSGVTQTPKHLITATGQRVTLRCSPRSGDLSVYWYQQSLDQGLQFLIQYYNGEERAKGNILERFSAQQFPDLHSELNLSSLELGDSALYFCASSFRDSGNEKLFFGSGTQLSVL.

This CDR3 reads CASSYSEEYTGELFF. CDR3 coding DNA: TGTGCCAGCAGTTACTCGGAGGAATACACCGGGGAGCTGTTTTTT. The rearrangement joins TRBV6-6 to TRBJ2-2, with D tentatively TRBD2 (5 bases). Deletions cut 0 bases from V and 3 bases from J, with 8 bases between. Germline assignment: CDR1 MNHNY and CDR2 SVGAGI (reference sequence). This CDR3 region has 15 residues.

V and J are TRBV7-8 and TRBJ2-7; D is ambiguous. V lost 2 bases and J lost 2, with 10 bases in between. Germline assignment: CDR1 SGHVS and CDR2 FQNEAQ. The CDR3 runs 14 residues. CDR3 amino acids: CASSLIVRTYEQYF. In DNA, the CDR3 is TGTGCCAGCAGCTTAATAGTACGAACCTACGAGCAGTACTTC.

This chain connects TRBV2 to TRBJ2-5; D is perhaps TRBD1 (6 bases). This CDR3 is 14 amino acids long. V was shortened by 8 bases and J by 5 bases, with 18 bases between the two germline ends. Germline CDR1 and CDR2: SNHLY and FYNNEI. The CDR3 DNA reads as TGTGCCAGCGCCAGAGACAGGCGGAGTGAGACCCAGTACTTC. Its translation: CASARDRRSETQYF.

This clone was seen a handful of times. The J gene is TRBJ1-1, the V gene TRBV6-4; D perhaps matches TRBD1 (5 bases). The V gene's germline CDR1 is MRHNA and CDR2 SNTAGT. CDR3 size: 14 residues. Trimming shortened V by 4 bases and J by 0 bases, and 9 bases separated the two germline ends. CDR3 residues: CASSVDRLNTEAFF. CDR3 nucleotides: TGTGCCAGCAGTGTAGACAGATTGAACACTGAAGCTTTCTTT.

This chain joins TRBV6-1 and TRBJ2-1; the match to TRBD1 covers 8 bases. Germline CDR1 reads MNHNS; CDR2 reads SASEGT. The CDR3 loop spans 13 amino acids. The ends lost 3 bases at V and 8 bases at J; junction bases unmatched: 3. CDR3 bases: TGTGCCAGCAGTGAGATACAGGGGGATGAGCAGTTCTTC. Its translation: CASSEIQGDEQFF.

As to this clone: Other DNA sequences of this sample code for an identical CDR3. The gene calls are TRBV5-1 and TRBJ2-7; 9 bases agree with TRBD1. J lost 4 bases, V lost 4 bases, and 6 bases had no gene match. CDR1 is SGHRS, CDR2 YFSETQ, per germline. The CDR3 length is 14 residues. CDR3 in amino acids: CASSLDRGGYEQYF. DNA for the CDR3: TGCGCCAGCAGCCTCGACAGGGGGGGATACGAGCAGTACTTC.

V and J are TRBV2 and TRBJ1-1; D not resolved. The CDR3 covers 11 residues. Trimming removed 5 bases from V and 1 base from J, with 2 bases in between. Looked up from germline, CDR1 is SNHLY and CDR2 is FYNNEI. Here the CDR3 DNA reads TGTGCCAGCAGTCGGAACACTGAAGCTTTCTTT. This encodes CASSRNTEAFF.

There are a few counts of this clone. The rearrangement uses TRBV28 and TRBJ1-4; maybe TRBD1 (6 bases). Germline V gene lookup returns CDR1 MDHEN and CDR2 SYDVKM. V dropped 7 bases and J dropped 5 bases, with 17 bases sitting between them. The CDR3 loop spans 15 amino acids. In DNA form, the CDR3 reads TGTGCCAGCACTCCTTCAGGGGAGTTGAATGAAAAACTGTTTTTT. Its protein is CASTPSGELNEKLFF.

This chain joins TRBV4-1 and TRBJ1-3; D may be TRBD1 (5 bases). Germline V gene data show CDR1 as MGHRA and CDR2 as YSYEKL. CDR3 length equals 15 residues. V lost 3 bases and J 3 bases, leaving 12 bases between the germline ends. Written as DNA, the CDR3 is TGCGCCAGCAGCCAGCGGGGAGGGGATGGAAACACCATATATTTT. This encodes CASSQRGGDGNTIYF.

The chain is built from TRBV9 and TRBJ2-2, with TRBD2 as a possible D gene (5 bases). The CDR3 runs 16 residues. CDR1 SGDLS and CDR2 YYNGEE come from the germline V gene. Trimming removed 3 bases at V and 4 bases at J, with 16 bases between. The CDR3 coding sequence is TGTGCCAGCAGCGCCGTCTTAGGCGGAGGCACCGGGGAGCTGTTTTTT. It specifies CASSAVLGGGTGELFF.

V gene TRBV7-2 combines with J gene TRBJ2-3; D call uncertain. The CDR3 is made up of 14 amino acids. Germline V gene sequence: CDR1 SGHTA, CDR2 FQGNSA. Trimming left V 1 base short and J 7 bases short, with 12 bases between. CDR3 in amino acids: CASSLDPWRNTQYF. In DNA form, the CDR3 reads TGTGCCAGCAGCTTAGATCCGTGGCGGAATACGCAGTATTTT.

J is TRBJ2-5 and V is TRBV29-1; tentatively, D is TRBD2 (6 bases). Germline V gene sequence: CDR1 SQVTM, CDR2 ANQGSEA. V was cut by 4 bases and J by 4 bases, with 13 bases left in between. CDR3 length equals 13 residues. The CDR3: CSVGRTKPETQYF. The DNA of the CDR3 is TGCAGCGTTGGGAGGACTAAGCCAGAGACCCAGTACTTC.

The V gene is TRBV6-6, the J gene TRBJ2-7, with 9 bases matching TRBD1. Germline V gene lookup returns CDR1 MNHNY and CDR2 SVGAGI (reference sequence). J gave up 5 bases and V 8 bases, and 16 bases lay outside the gene matches. The CDR3 covers 16 residues. In nucleotides, the CDR3 is TGTGCCAGCCTCAAAACTCTGGGGGACAGGGTCCACGAGCAGTACTTC. This sequence encodes CASLKTLGDRVHEQYF.

The chain recombines TRBV2 with TRBJ1-6; the match to TRBD1 covers 8 bases. Germline V gene sequence: CDR1 SNHLY, CDR2 FYNNEI. Germline trimming cut 3 bases from V and 2 bases from J; bases unmatched to any gene: 3. The CDR3 extends over 16 amino acids. CDR3 sequence (DNA): TGTGCCAGCAGTGAGCAGGGGGCTGCCTATAATTCACCCCTCCACTTT. Residues: CASSEQGAAYNSPLHF.

V is TRBV19 and J is TRBJ1-5, with 9 bases matching TRBD1. V lost 4 bases and J lost 6; bases outside the gene matches: 1. From germline, CDR1 is LNHDA and CDR2 SQIVND (reference sequence). CDR3 length equals 13 residues. CDR3 nucleotide sequence: TGTGCCAGTAGTAGACAGGGGGTTCAGCCCCAGCATTTT. Its translation: CASSRQGVQPQHF.

This clone has only one observation. This chain joins TRBV7-9 and TRBJ2-3, with 8 bases identical to TRBD1. The length of the CDR3 is 15 residues. The V gene end was trimmed by 1 base and the J gene end by 5 bases; junction bases not matched to a gene: 5. In germline, CDR1 is SEHNR, CDR2 FQNEAQ (reference sequence). The CDR3 loop is CASSLVQGAGDTQYF. The CDR3 DNA reads as TGTGCCAGCAGCTTAGTCCAGGGGGCAGGAGATACGCAGTATTTT.

As for this clone: Since the CDR3 does not end with the conserved phenylalanine or tryptophan, this likely comes from a read error. No DNA is shown, since the ends of the CDR3 on it are uncertain; the CDR3 is the one TCRdb lists. V usage is TRBV5-1 and J usage is TRBJ2-7; TRBD1, as called in the table, went unchecked against the DNA. The CDR3 is made up of 9 amino acids, end residues included. Germline CDR1 SGHRS, CDR2 YFSETQ. CDR3 sequence reads: CASSWWQGS.